Below, 2 T cell receptor beta chains from the same sample are listed, as sequenced in a study of beta chain features in type 1 diabetes. The whole isolated RNA underwent reverse transcription, so sequencing captured expressed TCRB transcripts. Method: immunoSEQ multiplex PCR; TCRdb's copy keeps in-frame clones and lacks some. Among under 450,000 clones listed, about 15% were seen once. Sequences were obtained from naive CD4+ T cells from blood. These TCRs come from a man aged 25-45 years in good health.

V and J are TRBV10-3 and TRBJ1-2; D gene ambiguous. CDR1 and CDR2 from the germline V gene are ENHRY and SYGVKD. V dropped 10 bases and J dropped 4 bases, with 16 bases sitting between them. The CDR3 sequence is 13 residues long. The CDR3 DNA sequence: TGTGCCACCGGACCGGGAGGGTTCTATGGCTACACCTTC. Its translation: CATGPGGFYGYTF.

The chain combines TRBV29-1 with TRBJ2-5, with D perhaps matching TRBD1 or TRBD2 (5 bases each). This CDR3 region has 12 residues. The germline CDR1 and CDR2 sequences are SQVTM and ANQGSEA. The CDR3 DNA reads as TGCACCGCTGGGACGGCGCAAGAGACCCAGTACTTC. This codes for CTAGTAQETQYF. Full variable domain (rest looked up from reference TRBV29-1 and TRBJ2-5): SAVISQKPSRDICQRGTSLTIQCQVDSQVTMMFWYRQQPGQSLTLIATANQGSEATYESGFVIDKFPISRPNLTFSTLTVSNMSPEDSSIYLCTAGTAQETQYFGPGTRLLVL.